This T cell receptor beta chain was captured by sequencing in a study of OX40 agonist ivuxolimab in advanced cancers. CDR3 length equals 16 residues. V was cut by 4 bases and J by 1 base, with 16 bases left in between. Germline V gene data show CDR1 as LGHNT and CDR2 as FRNRAP. Generated by immunoSEQ multiplex PCR, the TCRdb table keeps only in-frame clones and is missing some. This table holds 60,000 to 90,000 clones, approximately 80% found once. The rearrangement joins TRBV12-5 to TRBJ1-1; D gene uncertain. The material was CD4+ or CD8+ T cells sorted from blood, obtained in a trial of the OX40 agonist ivuxolimab. The TCR sequence derives from an adult with an advanced solid tumor such as melanoma, head and neck, liver or kidney cancer. CDR3 nucleotide sequence: TGTGCTAGTGGTTCCTCTCTCCGTCCCGCGAACACTGAAGCTTTCTTT. Protein: CASGSSLRPANTEAFF.